The rows below give T cell receptor beta chains drawn from one sample of a study of T cells after posttransplantation cyclophosphamide. Repertoires were generated with immunoSEQ multiplex PCR, while TCRdb's copy carries only in-frame clones and drops some. The sample consists of 51,000 or so clones, around 94% of them appearing once. Sequenced input: PBMCs. Every receptor here comes from a woman aged 25 to 39 in good health and a related stem cell transplant donor. Each CDR3 is given with its conserved first and last residue. D genes are given only for firm matches. The size field is filled for only some rows; it gives once, few, many or a size class.

clone_size d_call j_call v_call cdr3_nt cdr3_aa
once . TRBJ1-2 TRBV5-1 TGCGCCAGCAGCTTGGAGGCGGGTTTCGGCTATGGCTACACCTTC CASSLEAGFGYGYTF
. TRBD1 TRBJ1-6 TRBV5-6 TGTGCCAGCAGCTTGGGGACAGGGAGAAATTCACCCCTCCACTTT CASSLGTGRNSPLHF
once TRBD1 TRBJ1-5 TRBV7-8 TGTGCCAGCAGCTTAACGGCAGGGGGTATGTATCAGCCCCAGCATTTT CASSLTAGGMYQPQHF
. . TRBJ2-2 TRBV5-1 TGCGCCAGCAGCTTGGAAGGGGCGTTCGACACCGGGGAGCTGTTTTTT CASSLEGAFDTGELFF
. . TRBJ1-5 TRBV6-1 TGTGCCAGCAGTGGGGGGGATCAGCCCCAGCATTTT CASSGGDQPQHF
few . TRBJ1-1 TRBV14 TGTGCCAGCAGCCCCCTGTCTCCGGGGGGGGCTTTCTTT CASSPLSPGGAFF
. TRBD1 TRBJ2-7 TRBV6-5 TGTGCCAGCAGGAAGGGACAGCTGACTTTGTACGAGCAGTACTTC CASRKGQLTLYEQYF
. TRBD1 TRBJ1-1 TRBV5-1 TGCGCCAGCAGCTCGGGACAGGGGATAGGCACTGAAGCTTTCTTT CASSSGQGIGTEAFF
. . TRBJ2-3 TRBV5-4 TGTGCCAGCAGCCTCGGACACTTTACAGATACGCAGTATTTT CASSLGHFTDTQYF
. TRBD1 TRBJ1-2 TRBV4-1 TGCGCCAGCAGTCTGGGGACAGCTAACTATGGCTACACCTTC CASSLGTANYGYTF
. . TRBJ1-5 TRBV7-2 TGTGCCAGCAGCCCCTGGGGAGATAGCAATCAGCCCCAGCATTTT CASSPWGDSNQPQHF
. TRBD1 TRBJ1-2 TRBV6-5 TGTGCCAGCAGTTACGGGCAGGGGGCGAGGGGCTACACCTTC CASSYGQGARGYTF
. . TRBJ1-3 TRBV12-5 TGTGCTAGTGGTGGAGGTGTGAACACCATATATTTT CASGGGVNTIYF
. . TRBJ1-4 TRBV19 TGTGCCAGTACCCCCCGTCTCACGCGCGAAAAACTGTTTTTT CASTPRLTREKLFF
. . TRBJ1-1 TRBV5-5 TGTGCCAGCAGCTGGGCCGGTTTGAACACTGAAGCTTTCTTT CASSWAGLNTEAFF
. . TRBJ1-1 TRBV27 TGTGCCAGCAGTTTTAGTTGGGTCGGGAGCACTGAAGCTTTCTTT CASSFSWVGSTEAFF
. . TRBJ1-5 TRBV2 TGTGCCAGCAGTAGTACGGGGGATCCCTATTATGGCAATCAGCCCCAGCATTTT CASSSTGDPYYGNQPQHF
. TRBD1 TRBJ2-1 TRBV19 TGTGCCAGTAGTATCGCGGCAGGGACAGCCTACAATGAGCAGTTCTTC CASSIAAGTAYNEQFF
. . TRBJ1-6 TRBV25-1 TGTGCCAGCAGTGAATGGCACGGACTGAATTCACCCCTCCACTTT CASSEWHGLNSPLHF
. TRBD1 TRBJ2-7 TRBV6-5 TGTGCCAGCAGTTACCCAGGGACAGGAGAGGGGCAGTACTTC CASSYPGTGEGQYF
. . TRBJ2-7 TRBV9 TGTGCCAGCAGCGTACAGGGTAGCTCCTACGAGCAGTACTTC CASSVQGSSYEQYF
. . TRBJ2-1 TRBV29-1 TGCAGCGTTGCCCAGGGCTTCAATGAGCAGTTCTTC CSVAQGFNEQFF
. TRBD2 TRBJ2-1 TRBV27 TGTGCCAGCAGTTTTAGCGGGGGTTCATACAATGAGCAGTTCTTC CASSFSGGSYNEQFF
once TRBD1 TRBJ2-1 TRBV4-1 TGCGCCAGCAGCGGACAGGGGACCTCCAAAGCCTACAATGAGCAGTTCTTC CASSGQGTSKAYNEQFF
. . TRBJ1-1 TRBV7-9 TGTGCCAGCAGCTCGGGGATTCTCCCTGAAGCTTTCTTT CASSSGILPEAFF
. TRBD1 TRBJ2-1 TRBV18 TGTGCCAGCTCACTCAATGGAAGGACAGGTACCTACAATGAGCAGTTCTTC CASSLNGRTGTYNEQFF
. . TRBJ1-2 TRBV5-4 TGTGCCAGCAGCTTGGGAGGAGGCGTTAACTATGGCTACACCTTC CASSLGGGVNYGYTF
. TRBD2 TRBJ2-5 TRBV13 TGTGCCAGCAGCCATTTAGCGGGGGCGGGGACCCAGTACTTC CASSHLAGAGTQYF
. . TRBJ1-4 TRBV11-2 TGTGCCAGCAGCCTCGACTTCCAGGGCTCCCCTAATGAAAAACTGTTTTTT CASSLDFQGSPNEKLFF
. TRBD1 TRBJ2-7 TRBV29-1 TGCAGCGTTCAACAGGGGGCCGGACCCTACGAGCAGTACTTC CSVQQGAGPYEQYF
. . TRBJ1-5 TRBV9 TGTGCCAGCAGCGTAGCGGGTGGTCAGCCCCAGCATTTT CASSVAGGQPQHF
. . TRBJ2-2 TRBV19 TGTGCCAGTAGTATTGTCCAGGGCAGGTTGGGAACCGGGGAGCTGTTTTTT CASSIVQGRLGTGELFF
. TRBD1 TRBJ1-1 TRBV9 TGTGCCAGCAGCGCACTACAGGGGGCGGTGAACACTGAAGCTTTCTTT CASSALQGAVNTEAFF
. . TRBJ2-7 TRBV7-8 TGTGCCAGCAGCTTACTCCTGACTGGTCCCTCCTACGAGCAGTACTTC CASSLLLTGPSYEQYF
. . TRBJ1-4 TRBV6-6 TGTGCCAGCAGTTACTCCGGGGGGACTAATGAAAAACTGTTTTTT CASSYSGGTNEKLFF
. . TRBJ1-1 TRBV7-2 TGTGCCAGCAGCTTAGTACCCAGGGTCGAAGCTTTCTTT CASSLVPRVEAFF
. . TRBJ1-5 TRBV19 TGTGCCAGTAACCGGAAAACAGCCAATCAGCCCCAGCATTTT CASNRKTANQPQHF
. . TRBJ2-2 TRBV6-1 TGTGCCAGCAGTGTGAGAAGCTCGAACACCGGGGAGCTGTTTTTT CASSVRSSNTGELFF
. TRBD1 TRBJ1-2 TRBV7-2 TGTGCCAGCAGCTCCCTCGACAGGGGGCGACTCGTTGGCTACACCTTC CASSSLDRGRLVGYTF
. . TRBJ2-1 TRBV4-1 TGCGCCAGCAGCCAAGAAGTGGCTTTGGTGGATGAGCAGTTCTTC CASSQEVALVDEQFF
. . TRBJ1-1 TRBV7-2 TGTGCCAGCGGGATCCCAGGGGACACTGAAGCTTTCTTT CASGIPGDTEAFF
. . TRBJ1-6 TRBV19 TGTGCCAGTAGTATCCACCCAGGGTTAAGGCCTAATTCACCCCTCCACTTT CASSIHPGLRPNSPLHF
. . TRBJ2-3 TRBV7-2 TGTGCCAGCAGCTTAGTGCAGGGGGGAAGCACAGATACGCAGTATTTT CASSLVQGGSTDTQYF
. . TRBJ1-1 TRBV11-2 TGTGCCAGCAGCTTAGGCAACAGTATGAACACTGAAGCTTTCTTT CASSLGNSMNTEAFF
. TRBD1 TRBJ1-1 TRBV7-2 TGTGCCAGCAGCTTTCAGGGGGCGAGCACTGAAGCTTTCTTT CASSFQGASTEAFF
. TRBD2 TRBJ2-7 TRBV7-2 TGTGCCAGCAGCTCTGGACTAGCGGGTCACTACGAGCAGTACTTC CASSSGLAGHYEQYF
. TRBD2 TRBJ2-1 TRBV6-1 TGTGCCAGCACCGGACTAGCGGGGGGGCTTGAGCAGTTCTTC CASTGLAGGLEQFF
. . TRBJ1-2 TRBV2 TGTGCCAGCAGTGAGACTCCAACATATGGCTACACCTTC CASSETPTYGYTF
. . TRBJ2-1 TRBV6-1 TGTGCCAGCAGGGAACTGGGCGGGGCACTCGATGGGTACAATGAGCAGTTCTTC CASRELGGALDGYNEQFF
. . TRBJ2-6 TRBV11-2 TGTGCCAGCGCGGCGAGCTCTGGGGCCAACGTCCTGACTTTC CASAASSGANVLTF
medium-sized . TRBJ1-2 TRBV28 TGTGCCAGCAGTTTATTTGCAGGGGACGGCTACACCTTC CASSLFAGDGYTF
. . TRBJ1-5 TRBV7-8 TGTGCCAGCAGCTTAGCGAGGCAGGGTGGCAATCAGCCCCAGCATTTT CASSLARQGGNQPQHF
. . TRBJ1-5 TRBV7-9 TGTGCCAGCAGCCCTTCGGGTGGTCGCAATCAGCCCCAGCATTTT CASSPSGGRNQPQHF
. TRBD1 TRBJ2-7 TRBV7-6 TGTGCCAGCAGCCCAACACAGGGGGCGCAGTACGAGCAGTACTTC CASSPTQGAQYEQYF
. TRBD1 TRBJ1-2 TRBV28 TGTGCCAGCCAGGGGACAGCTTATGGCTACACCTTC CASQGTAYGYTF
. . TRBJ2-5 TRBV30 TGTGCCTGGAGCGGGGGTGGGGAGACCCAGTACTTC CAWSGGGETQYF
. TRBD1 TRBJ2-7 TRBV5-4 TGTGCCAGCAGCCTTAACTCACGAGGGACAGGGGGCGCCGAGCAGTACTTC CASSLNSRGTGGAEQYF